The next 32 T cell receptor beta chains were all read from a single sample in a study of blood T cell repertoires in COVID-19. Method: immunoSEQ multiplex PCR; TCRdb's copy keeps in-frame clones and lacks some. Among roughly 390,000 clones listed, more than 75% were seen once. What was sequenced was peripheral blood. These receptors were collected from a woman younger than 45 with COVID-19, enrolled during active disease.

The V call is TRBV19, the J call TRBJ1-2, with D perhaps matching TRBD1 (6 bases). This CDR3 spans 14 amino acids. From germline, CDR1 is LNHDA and CDR2 SQIVND (reference sequence). The V end lost 4 bases, the J end lost 0 bases, and 9 bases lay between the germline ends. CDR3 protein: CASSRTATNYGYTF. CDR3 DNA: TGTGCCAGTAGTAGGACAGCTACTAACTATGGCTACACCTTC.

The chain combines TRBV4-1 with TRBJ2-2, with 11 bases identical to TRBD1. Trimming at V came to 3 bases and at J to 9 bases, leaving 6 bases not matched to a gene. The germline CDR1 and CDR2 sequences are MGHRA and YSYEKL. The CDR3 is 15 amino acids. The CDR3 loop reads CASSHLRTGGRELFF. CDR3 nucleotide sequence: TGCGCCAGCAGCCACCTACGGACAGGGGGCCGGGAGCTGTTTTTT.

Comment on this clone: A read error may account for a junction end that differs from germline. The gene calls are TRBV27 and TRBJ1-5, with a possible D match to TRBD1 (6 bases). The CDR3 consists of 9 residues. Germline loops: CDR1 MNHEY, CDR2 SMNVEV (reference sequence). The DNA of the CDR3 is TGTGCCAGCAGTTTACAGGGGTTTTTT. Translated: CASSLQGFF.

The chain employs TRBV2 and TRBJ2-2; tentatively, D is TRBD2 (6 bases). The CDR3 consists of 14 residues. CDR1 SNHLY and CDR2 FYNNEI come from the germline V gene. V shed 4 bases and J shed 3 bases, with 9 bases lying between them. The CDR3 DNA sequence: TGTGCCAGCAGTGCCAGGGAGGACACCGGGGAGCTGTTTTTT. Translation gives CASSAREDTGELFF.

This sequence joins TRBV18 and TRBJ2-7; TRBD2 aligns across 15 bases. The germline CDR1 and CDR2 sequences are KGHSH and LQKENI. The trim removed 3 bases at V and 5 bases at J, leaving 5 bases unmatched. This CDR3 is built from 16 residues. DNA of the CDR3: TGTGCCAGCTCACCCGGACTAGCGGGGGGGGCGGACGAGCAGTACTTC. Translating it yields CASSPGLAGGADEQYF.

This chain links TRBV3-1 (or the pseudogene TRBV3-2) with TRBJ1-1; 7 positions match TRBD1. The CDR3 loop spans 13 amino acids. Trimming removed 5 bases from V and 7 bases from J; junction bases left unmatched: 7. CDR1 LGHDT and CDR2 YNNKEL come from the germline V gene (reference sequence). The CDR3 loop reads CASSLGQNFEAFF. CDR3 nucleotides: TGTGCCAGCAGCTTGGGACAGAACTTTGAAGCTTTCTTT.

V usage is TRBV14 and J usage is TRBJ2-7; the D is unclear. Germline V CDR1 and CDR2: SGHDN, FVKESK. Trimming left V 3 bases short and J 3 bases short, with 3 bases between. The CDR3 has 11 amino acids. CDR3 in DNA: TGTGCCAGCAGCCATCACTACGAGCAGTACTTC. It is translated as CASSHHYEQYF.

The CDR3 DNA follows: TGTGCCAGCAGTCCAATCTCAGGGGAGACCCAGTACTTC. It translates to CASSPISGETQYF. The chain is built from TRBV6-5 and TRBJ2-5, with D possibly TRBD1 on 5 matching bases. V was trimmed by 5 bases and J by 5 bases, leaving 12 bases between them. The CDR3 is 13 amino acids. Germline values: CDR1 MNHEY, CDR2 SVGAGI.

The chain is built from TRBV7-2 and TRBJ2-7; 12 nucleotides agree with TRBD2. The germline gives CDR1 SGHTA, CDR2 FQGNSA. The CDR3 has 16 residues. Unmatched junction bases numbered 4, after V lost 4 bases and J lost 0 bases. This CDR3 is CASSSLTSGSSYEQYF. Here the CDR3 DNA reads TGTGCCAGCAGCTCCCTGACTAGCGGGAGCTCCTACGAGCAGTACTTC. Full variable domain (rest looked up from reference TRBV7-2 and TRBJ2-7): GAGVSQSPSNKVTEKGKDVELRCDPISGHTALYWYRQSLGQGLEFLIYFQGNSAPDKSGLPSDRFSAERTGGSVSTLTIQRTQQEDSAVYLCASSSLTSGSSYEQYFGPGTRLTVT.

The table lists this clone with a count of one. The genes are TRBV5-1 and TRBJ2-2, with D possibly matching TRBD1 (6 bases). This CDR3 is 15 amino acids long. Germline V CDR1 and CDR2: SGHRS, YFSETQ. Trimming stripped 2 bases from V and 3 bases from J, with 11 bases between. The CDR3 bases are TGCGCCAGCAGCTTAGGGGGACGGTACACCGGGGAGCTGTTTTTT. Translated, it gives CASSLGGRYTGELFF.

The chain couples TRBV12-3 or TRBV12-4 to TRBJ2-1; perhaps TRBD2 as D (5 bases). Between the trimmed V and J ends, which lost 8 bases and 9 bases, there was a span of 14 bases. The CDR3 consists of 12 residues. The chain's CDR3 is CASGGLVGEQFF. CDR3 nucleotide sequence: TGTGCCAGCGGAGGCCTCGTTGGTGAGCAGTTCTTC.

This chain joins TRBV5-1 and TRBJ1-3, with D tentatively TRBD1 (5 bases). This CDR3 contains 14 residues. Trimming took off 0 bases at V and 7 bases at J, with 11 bases between the two ends. Germline CDR1 and CDR2: SGHRS and YFSETQ. CDR3 in amino acids: CASSLEGERNTIYF. As DNA, the CDR3 is TGCGCCAGCAGCTTGGAAGGGGAAAGGAACACCATATATTTT.

Details on this clone: This sample includes further DNA sequences coding for the same CDR3. The chain is built from TRBV18 and TRBJ2-1; 7 positions match TRBD2. J gave up 0 bases and V 5 bases, and 4 bases lay outside the gene matches. The CDR3 totals 15 residues. Germline lookup yields CDR1 KGHSH and CDR2 LQKENI. Written as DNA, the CDR3 is TGTGCCAGCTCATCTAGCGGAAGCTCCTACAATGAGCAGTTCTTC. Amino acid sequence: CASSSSGSSYNEQFF.

V gene TRBV4-2 combines with J gene TRBJ2-4, with a tentative D call TRBD1 (5 bases). From germline, CDR1 is LGHNA and CDR2 YNFKEQ. The CDR3 totals 16 residues. V was shortened by 0 bases and J by 1 base, with 10 bases between the two germline ends. The chain's CDR3 is CASSQERQRAKNIQYF. DNA of the CDR3: TGTGCCAGCAGCCAAGAAAGACAGAGGGCCAAAAACATTCAGTACTTC.

The V and J genes are TRBV14 and TRBJ1-1, with unresolved D. This CDR3 contains 12 residues. V dropped 0 bases and J dropped 6 bases, with 5 bases sitting between them. From germline, CDR1 is SGHDN and CDR2 FVKESK. In DNA form, the CDR3 reads TGTGCCAGCAGCCAAGAAGGAGCTGAAGCTTTCTTT. Protein sequence: CASSQEGAEAFF.

The chain recombines TRBV11-2 with TRBJ2-1, with 7 bases identical to TRBD2. The J segment lost 8 bases and the V segment lost 2 bases, leaving 3 bases of the junction unmatched. The CDR3 has 13 amino acids. Germline values: CDR1 SGHAT, CDR2 FQNNGV. The CDR3 DNA reads as TGTGCCAGCAGCTTATGGGCGGGAGATGAGCAGTTCTTC. The encoded protein is CASSLWAGDEQFF. Together with reference TRBV11-2 and TRBJ2-1, the CDR3 gives the full variable domain: EAGVAQSPRYKIIEKRQSVAFWCNPISGHATLYWYQQILGQGPKLLIQFQNNGVVDDSQLPKDRFSAERLKGVDSTLKIQPAKLEDSAVYLCASSLWAGDEQFFGPGTRLTVL.

As regards this clone: The same CDR3 arises from other DNA sequences in this sample as well. The gene calls are TRBV7-2 and TRBJ2-1, with 8 bases lining up with TRBD2. The CDR3 is made up of 18 amino acids. Germline CDR1 and CDR2: SGHTA and FQGNSA. With V trimmed by 5 bases and J by 1 base, 13 bases remained unmatched. The CDR3 spells CASSPRGSGMGSYNEQFF. CDR3 bases: TGTGCCAGCAGCCCGAGAGGTAGCGGGATGGGGTCCTACAATGAGCAGTTCTTC.

The J gene is TRBJ2-3, the V gene TRBV28, with TRBD2 matching 12 bases. Per germline, CDR1 MDHEN and CDR2 SYDVKM. Trimming at V came to 4 bases and at J to 6 bases, leaving 5 bases not matched to a gene. The CDR3 runs 15 residues. CDR3 nucleotide sequence: TGTGCCAGCAGTTCACTAGCGGGAGGAGCGGATACGCAGTATTTT. Amino acids: CASSSLAGGADTQYF.

The chain carries TRBV2 and TRBJ1-5, with D maybe TRBD1 (6 bases). Germline V gives CDR1 SNHLY, CDR2 FYNNEI. The germline V and J ends were trimmed by 2 bases and 0 bases, with 11 bases remaining between them. The CDR3 covers 16 residues. CDR3: CASSESRGYSNQPQHF. The CDR3 DNA reads TGTGCCAGCAGTGAAAGCAGGGGCTATAGCAATCAGCCCCAGCATTTT.

The chain uses TRBV11-2 and TRBJ2-5; 16 bases map to TRBD2. V lost 5 bases and J lost 2; bases outside the gene matches: 8. The CDR3 contains 18 residues. Germline V gene lookup returns CDR1 SGHAT and CDR2 FQNNGV. The CDR3 DNA follows: TGTGCCAGCAGCCCGGGACTAGCGGGAGGGTATTATCAAGAGACCCAGTACTTC. It is translated as CASSPGLAGGYYQETQYF.

The chain links TRBV11-1 to TRBJ2-5, with D tentatively TRBD1 (6 bases). CDR1 is SGHAT and CDR2 is FQDESV in the germline V gene (reference sequence). The CDR3 spans 13 residues. Trimming pared 5 bases from V and 1 base from J, leaving 8 bases between. CDR3 sequence reads: CASSTGFQETQYF. The CDR3 DNA is TGTGCCAGCAGCACAGGGTTCCAAGAGACCCAGTACTTC.

This clone was recorded once. V and J are TRBV5-6 and TRBJ1-2; 12 bases match TRBD1. V lost 4 bases to trimming and J lost 8 bases; unmatched junction nucleotides: 6. The CDR3 runs 14 residues. Germline lookup yields CDR1 SGHDT and CDR2 YYEEEE. CDR3 amino acids: CASSGDRGLGGYTF. The CDR3 DNA sequence: TGTGCCAGCAGCGGGGACAGGGGGCTGGGCGGCTACACCTTC.

This chain uses TRBV2 with TRBJ2-5; D possibly corresponds to TRBD2 (5 bases). This CDR3 spans 17 amino acids. Germline CDR1 is SNHLY and CDR2 is FYNNEI. The V end lost 5 bases, the J end lost 0 bases, and 19 bases lay between the germline ends. The CDR3 sequence is CASSFPRPSGYQETQYF. CDR3 DNA sequence: TGTGCCAGCAGTTTCCCTAGACCTTCGGGGTACCAAGAGACCCAGTACTTC.

The chain has TRBV11-2 and TRBJ2-1, with TRBD1 as a possible D gene (5 bases). The CDR3 totals 15 residues. The ends were cut back, 7 bases at V and 8 bases at J, with 21 bases in the middle. From germline, CDR1 is SGHAT and CDR2 FQNNGV. Here the CDR3 reads CASNRRGVDFDEQFF. The CDR3 DNA follows: TGTGCCAGCAACCGAAGGGGTGTGGATTTCGATGAGCAGTTCTTC.

V usage is TRBV4-3 and J usage is TRBJ2-7, with 9 bases aligning to TRBD1. The V gene's germline CDR1 is LGHNA and CDR2 YSLEER. This CDR3 region has 15 residues. The V segment lost 4 bases and the J segment 1 base; nucleotides outside the gene matches: 5. DNA of the CDR3: TGCGCCAGCAGCCGAGGACAGGGGTCATCCTACGAGCAGTACTTC. Its translation: CASSRGQGSSYEQYF.

J is TRBJ2-2 and V is TRBV5-1; TRBD2 matches at 8 bases. The CDR3 has 14 amino acids. V dropped 2 bases and J dropped 3; count of bases not matched to a gene: 0. Per the germline V gene, CDR1 is SGHRS and CDR2 is YFSETQ. This CDR3 is CASSFGRDTGELFF. In nucleotides, the CDR3 is TGCGCCAGCAGCTTCGGGAGGGACACCGGGGAGCTGTTTTTT.

This chain links TRBV11-2 with TRBJ2-2, with unresolved D. This CDR3 has 13 amino acids. V lost 5 bases and J 6 bases, leaving 10 bases between the germline ends. The germline V gene has CDR1 SGHAT and CDR2 FQNNGV. The DNA for the CDR3 is TGTGCCAGCAGCCTCCCTAGATCCGGGGAGCTGTTTTTT. Protein: CASSLPRSGELFF.

The chain has TRBV7-9 and TRBJ1-3; 9 nucleotides agree with TRBD1. The trim removed 7 bases at V and 0 bases at J, leaving 4 bases unmatched. This CDR3 has 15 residues. CDR1 is SEHNR, CDR2 FQNEAQ, per germline (reference sequence). CDR3 DNA: TGTGCCAGCACGGAGACAGGGGGCTCTGGAAACACCATATATTTT. Amino acids: CASTETGGSGNTIYF.

This clone has a single count. The V gene is TRBV19, the J gene TRBJ2-1; TRBD1 matches at 7 bases. Germline CDR1 reads LNHDA; CDR2 reads SQIVND (reference sequence). J was trimmed by 1 base and V by 5 bases; bases with no gene match: 8. CDR3 length: 16 residues. The CDR3 reads CASSSPGQPSYNEQFF. The CDR3 coding sequence is TGTGCCAGTAGTTCGCCGGGACAGCCATCCTACAATGAGCAGTTCTTC.

This chain joins TRBV11-2 and TRBJ2-7, with 9 bases fitting TRBD2. With 8 bases clipped from V and 4 bases from J, the junction kept 6 bases outside the gene matches. Germline V CDR1 and CDR2: SGHAT, FQNNGV. The CDR3 runs to 13 residues. The CDR3, as DNA: TGTGCCAGCCTCCGCGGGAGGGCGTACGAGCAGTACTTC. This codes for CASLRGRAYEQYF.

V and J are TRBV9 and TRBJ2-2; 8 bases align to TRBD2. The ends lost 3 bases at V and 0 bases at J; junction bases unmatched: 7. Looked up from germline, CDR1 is SGDLS and CDR2 is YYNGEE. The CDR3 spans 17 residues. The CDR3, as DNA: TGTGCCAGCAGCGGTCGTGGTAGCGGGGCGAACACCGGGGAGCTGTTTTTT. Encoded protein: CASSGRGSGANTGELFF. The whole variable domain, remainder taken from reference TRBV9 and TRBJ2-2, is DSGVTQTPKHLITATGQRVTLRCSPRSGDLSVYWYQQSLDQGLQFLIQYYNGEERAKGNILERFSAQQFPDLHSELNLSSLELGDSALYFCASSGRGSGANTGELFFGEGSRLTVL.

This chain links TRBV7-3 with TRBJ2-3; TRBD2 matches 15 bases. The junction had 13 bases not matched to a gene; V was cut back by 5 bases and J by 7 bases. Germline values: CDR1 SGHTA, CDR2 FQGTGA. This CDR3 region has 18 residues. The CDR3 sequence: CASSLRPGLAGGANTQYF. The CDR3 coding sequence is TGTGCCAGCAGCCTGCGACCGGGACTAGCGGGAGGAGCGAATACGCAGTATTTT.